Presented here are 10 T cell receptor beta chains from one specimen sequenced in a study of T cell changes during pregnancy in multiple sclerosis. TCRdb's copy holds only in-frame clones and misses some; the assay was immunoSEQ multiplex PCR. The sample lists around 57,000 clones, approximately 91% occurring once. This material consisted of peripheral blood, taken in the second trimester of pregnancy. All receptors come from a female donor with multiple sclerosis, enrolled in a pregnancy study.

V and J are TRBV29-1 and TRBJ1-4; TRBD1 aligns across 7 bases. The CDR3 is 13 amino acids. The V gene's germline CDR1 is SQVTM and CDR2 ANQGSEA. J gave up 7 bases and V 6 bases, and 8 bases lay outside the gene matches. The DNA of the CDR3 is TGCAGCGTCCACAGGGGCTATGGTGAAAAACTGTTTTTT. This sequence encodes CSVHRGYGEKLFF.

This clone was counted only a few times. The chain combines TRBV7-9 with TRBJ1-1; 8 bases agree with TRBD1. Per germline, CDR1 SEHNR and CDR2 FQNEAQ (reference sequence). Trimming removed 4 bases from V and 5 bases from J; junction bases left unmatched: 9. The CDR3 consists of 15 residues. CDR3 in DNA: TGTGCCAGCAGCTCTAAGGACAGGGCGGGGACTGAAGCTTTCTTT. Amino acids: CASSSKDRAGTEAFF.

This chain connects TRBV11-2 to TRBJ1-2; 8 nucleotides match TRBD1. Germline V gene data show CDR1 as SGHAT and CDR2 as FQNNGV. This CDR3 region has 11 residues. Trimming removed 6 bases from V and 7 bases from J; junction bases left unmatched: 1. CDR3 nucleotides: TGTGCCAGCAGGACAGGGGCTGGCTACACCTTC. It specifies CASRTGAGYTF.

This clone is judged medium-sized (0.01 to 0.1%). The V call is TRBV12-5, the J call TRBJ1-5; D not resolved. With 6 bases removed from V and 5 bases from J, the gap between germline ends came to 17 bases. Germline loops: CDR1 LGHNT, CDR2 FRNRAP. The CDR3 spans 15 residues. DNA of the CDR3: TGTGCTAGTGGCTCATCTGGGCCCGGCGATCAGCCCCAGCATTTT. Its protein product is CASGSSGPGDQPQHF. The variable domain in full, completed from reference TRBV12-5 and TRBJ1-5, reads DARVTQTPRHKVTEMGQEVTMRCQPILGHNTVFWYRQTMMQGLELLAYFRNRAPLDDSGMPKDRFSAEMPDATLATLKIQPSEPRDSAVYFCASGSSGPGDQPQHFGDGTRLSIL.

The rearrangement uses TRBV11-2 and TRBJ1-1; 9 nucleotides align to TRBD1. V shed 3 bases and J 6 bases; nucleotides not matched to a gene: 11. Germline assignment: CDR1 SGHAT and CDR2 FQNNGV. CDR3 length: 16 amino acids. Here the CDR3 reads CASSLTGTGYRSEAFF. The DNA for the CDR3 is TGTGCCAGCAGCTTGACCGGGACAGGGTATCGTTCTGAAGCTTTCTTT.

Concerning this clone: The DNA is omitted, as the CDR3 cannot be located on it reliably, and the CDR3 follows TCRdb's listing. The chain combines TRBV9 with TRBJ2-7; the table's D call of TRBD1 was not tested on the DNA. CDR1 is SGDLS and CDR2 is YYNGEE in the germline V gene. The CDR3 is 14 residues long, ends included. The CDR3 sequence: CASSVGQRALWQYF.

This clone occurred once. The chain is built from TRBV7-3 and TRBJ1-2; TRBD1 matches at 10 bases. Germline CDR1 and CDR2: SGHTA and FQGTGA. The CDR3 runs 16 residues. The trim removed 6 bases at V and 8 bases at J, leaving 15 bases unmatched. CDR3 in amino acids: CASSADSGTGVEGYTF. The DNA for the CDR3 is TGTGCCAGCAGTGCCGACTCCGGGACAGGGGTCGAAGGCTACACCTTC.

This clone has a single count. The CDR3: CASSLAGSSGPPETQYF. CDR3 nucleotides: TGTGCCAGCAGCTTGGCCGGGTCTAGCGGCCCTCCAGAGACCCAGTACTTC. The chain uses TRBV5-4 and TRBJ2-5, with 7 nucleotides matching TRBD2. V was pared by 0 bases and J by 4 bases, with 12 bases of the junction left unmatched. This CDR3 is 17 amino acids long. Germline-derived CDR1 and CDR2 are SGHNT and YYREEE (reference sequence).

This clone occurred once. The V call is TRBV11-2, the J call TRBJ1-2; D is ambiguous. Trimming took off 3 bases at V and 3 bases at J, with 11 bases between the two ends. This CDR3 region has 14 residues. CDR1 SGHAT and CDR2 FQNNGV come from the germline V gene. The CDR3 protein is CASSFEGGDYGYTF. CDR3 bases: TGTGCCAGCAGCTTTGAGGGCGGGGACTATGGCTACACCTTC.

The V call is TRBV2, the J call TRBJ1-1; maybe TRBD1 (5 bases). This CDR3 contains 15 residues. Germline CDR1 and CDR2: SNHLY and FYNNEI. V was cut by 2 bases and J by 3 bases, with 13 bases left in between. The chain's CDR3 is CASSEQGSRHTEAFF. The CDR3 coding sequence is TGTGCCAGCAGTGAACAGGGATCAAGACACACTGAAGCTTTCTTT.